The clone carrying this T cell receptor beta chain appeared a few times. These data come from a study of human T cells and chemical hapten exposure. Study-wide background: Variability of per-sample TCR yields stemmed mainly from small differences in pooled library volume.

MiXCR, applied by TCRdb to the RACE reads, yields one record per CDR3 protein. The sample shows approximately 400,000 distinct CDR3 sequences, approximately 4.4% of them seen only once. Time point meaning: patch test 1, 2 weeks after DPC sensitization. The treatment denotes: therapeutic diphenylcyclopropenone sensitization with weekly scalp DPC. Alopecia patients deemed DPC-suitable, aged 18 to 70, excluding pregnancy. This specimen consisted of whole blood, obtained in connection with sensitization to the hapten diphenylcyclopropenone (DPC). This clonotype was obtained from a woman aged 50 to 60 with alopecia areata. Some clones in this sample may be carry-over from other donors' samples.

This CDR3 is CASSLSGGPNTQYF. CDR3 bases: TGTGCCAGCAGCCTTAGCGGGGGGCCAAATACGCAGTATTTT. J is TRBJ2-3 and V is TRBV5-4, with 10 bases fitting TRBD2. CDR3 length: 14 residues. CDR1 is SGHNT and CDR2 is YYREEE in the germline V gene (reference sequence). The ends lost 4 bases at V and 7 bases at J; junction bases unmatched: 6.